The 24 T cell receptor beta chains in this list originate from one sample, sequenced in a study of OX40 agonist ivuxolimab in advanced cancers. Libraries came from the immunoSEQ multiplex PCR assay. TCRdb took this table from immuneACCESS and kept in-frame rearrangements with V and J called. Such tables lack part of the clones; where checked against another copy, unresolved V genes explain under half of the gap, and the rest is unexplained. Recorded for this sample are 20,000 to 25,000 clones; 70% to 90% of them occurred a single time. In total, the top ten clones hold under 40% of the sample. The specimen comprised CD4+ or CD8+ T cells sorted from blood, sampled in a trial of the OX40 agonist ivuxolimab. These receptors all stem from an adult with an advanced solid tumor such as melanoma, head and neck, liver or kidney cancer.

This clone is classed as medium-sized. As DNA, the CDR3 is TGTGCCAGCAGCTTGGAGTGGATTACGACGGGCTACACCTTC. Translating gives CASSLEWITTGYTF. V gene TRBV5-6 combines with J gene TRBJ1-2, with unresolved D. This CDR3 is built from 14 residues. Trimming stripped 0 bases from V and 8 bases from J, with 14 bases between. Germline assignment: CDR1 SGHDT and CDR2 YYEEEE.

J is TRBJ2-5 and V is TRBV28; D is possibly TRBD2 (6 bases). CDR3 length equals 14 residues. V was pared by 7 bases and J by 2 bases, with 14 bases between. The germline V gene has CDR1 MDHEN and CDR2 SYDVKM. The CDR3 DNA reads as TGTGCCAGCACCCCCCCAAGCGGGCAAGAGACCCAGTACTTC. Its translation: CASTPPSGQETQYF. Looking up the rest from reference TRBV28 and TRBJ2-5 gives the full variable domain: DVKVTQSSRYLVKRTGEKVFLECVQDMDHENMFWYRQDPGLGLRLIYFSYDVKMKEKGDIPEGYSVSREKKERFSLILESASTNQTSMYLCASTPPSGQETQYFGPGTRLLVL.

The V and J genes are TRBV7-8 and TRBJ2-7, with 7 bases aligning to TRBD2. CDR1 and CDR2 from the germline V gene are SGHVS and FQNEAQ. The CDR3 contains 16 residues. The V and J ends lost 2 bases and 7 bases, in that order; junction bases with no gene match: 14. The CDR3 protein is CASSLYGLAETLEQYF. Written as DNA, the CDR3 is TGTGCCAGCAGCTTATATGGGCTAGCGGAAACCTTAGAGCAGTACTTC.

The J gene is TRBJ2-1, the V gene TRBV9; D unclear. The germline V and J ends were trimmed by 0 bases and 7 bases, with 8 bases remaining between them. CDR3 size: 13 residues. CDR1 and CDR2 (germline): SGDLS, YYNGEE. CDR3 sequence reads: CASSVGAWNEQFF. CDR3 nucleotide sequence: TGTGCCAGCAGCGTAGGGGCCTGGAATGAGCAGTTCTTC.

This clone was seen only a few times. This chain uses TRBV9 with TRBJ2-7; possibly TRBD2 for D (7 bases). Trimming removed 2 bases at V and 0 bases at J, with 12 bases between. CDR1 is SGDLS and CDR2 is YYNGEE in the germline V gene. The CDR3 is 15 residues long. The DNA for the CDR3 is TGTGCCAGCAGCGTCGGGGGCGGGGGCTCCTACGAGCAGTACTTC. Translation gives CASSVGGGGSYEQYF.

V is TRBV27 and J is TRBJ2-7, with TRBD2 matching over 7 bases. CDR1 is MNHEY, CDR2 SMNVEV, per germline (reference sequence). CDR3 length: 13 amino acids. With V trimmed by 4 bases and J by 5 bases, 5 bases remained unmatched. CDR3 loop: CASSSRDYDEQYF. The CDR3 nucleotides read TGTGCCAGCAGTTCACGGGACTACGACGAGCAGTACTTC.

The chain has TRBV7-9 and TRBJ1-1, with TRBD1 matching over 7 bases. This CDR3 has 14 amino acids. The germline V gene encodes CDR1 SEHNR and CDR2 FQNEAQ (reference sequence). V shed 1 base, J shed 5 bases, and the junction held 4 bases outside the gene matches. The CDR3 coding sequence is TGTGCCAGCAGCTTAGGGACAGGATGGACTGAAGCTTTCTTT. Protein: CASSLGTGWTEAFF.

On this clone: One junction end does not reproduce the germline sequence, and a read error may be involved. The gene calls are TRBV6-6 and TRBJ2-2, with D possibly matching TRBD2 (5 bases). The CDR3 extends over 14 amino acids. CDR1 and CDR2 from the germline V gene are MNHNY and SVGAGI (reference sequence). The chain's CDR3 is CASSYSMGAGELFF. The CDR3 coding sequence is TGTGCCAGCAGTTACTCAATGGGTGCCGGGGAACTGTTTTTT.

This clone showed up just once. This chain uses TRBV21-1 with TRBJ2-5; the D call of TRBD2 is as the table states it, not checked on the DNA. TRBV21-1 is given as a pseudogene. CDR3 length: 19 amino acids. The CDR3 DNA reads TGTGCCAGCATCAGTTCGTATATTCACCCTTACGCGGGTCAAGAGACCCAGTACTTC. Translation gives CASISSYIHPYAGQETQYF.

The chain carries TRBV10-3 and TRBJ1-5; 7 positions match TRBD1. J lost 4 bases, V lost 3 bases, and 6 bases had no gene match. The germline gives CDR1 ENHRY, CDR2 SYGVKD. This CDR3 is 15 amino acids long. The CDR3 sequence: CAISEAGGINQPQHF. As DNA, the CDR3 is TGTGCCATCAGTGAAGCAGGGGGGATTAATCAGCCCCAGCATTTT.

This clone was seen only once. The genes are TRBV11-2 and TRBJ2-5; no clear D gene. Germline CDR1 is SGHAT and CDR2 is FQNNGV. Deletions cut 2 bases from V and 3 bases from J, with 7 bases between. This CDR3 has 13 amino acids. This CDR3 is CASSLWGKETQYF. The CDR3 region has the DNA TGTGCCAGCAGCTTATGGGGAAAAGAGACCCAGTACTTC.

The gene calls are TRBV11-2 and TRBJ2-2; TRBD1 matches 10 bases. The CDR3 sequence is 16 residues long. Per germline, CDR1 SGHAT and CDR2 FQNNGV. After removal of 5 bases from V and 3 bases from J, the junction contained 6 bases not matched to a gene. This CDR3 reads CASSHTGTGDTGELFF. The CDR3 DNA reads as TGTGCCAGCAGCCATACCGGGACAGGGGACACCGGGGAGCTGTTTTTT.

J is TRBJ1-2 and V is TRBV19; 7 bases are shared with TRBD1. The germline CDR1 and CDR2 sequences are LNHDA and SQIVND (reference sequence). V lost 3 bases and J lost 4; bases outside the gene matches: 2. The CDR3 sequence is 13 residues long. CDR3 amino acids: CASSMTGTYGYTF. For the CDR3, the DNA is TGTGCCAGTAGTATGACAGGGACCTATGGCTACACCTTC. Variable domain in full (rest from reference TRBV19 and TRBJ1-2): DGGITQSPKYLFRKEGQNVTLSCEQNLNHDAMYWYRQDPGQGLRLIYYSQIVNDFQKGDIAEGYSVSREKKESFPLTVTSAQKNPTAFYLCASSMTGTYGYTFGSGTRLTVV.

This clone was seen just once. This chain connects TRBV6-4 to TRBJ2-5; 9 positions match TRBD2. The length of the CDR3 is 20 residues. J gave up 3 bases and V 0 bases, and 17 bases lay outside the gene matches. Per germline, CDR1 MRHNA and CDR2 SNTAGT. CDR3 sequence reads: CASSDSSSINSGSVEETQYF. The CDR3 DNA sequence: TGTGCCAGCAGTGACTCGAGTTCTATCAATAGCGGGAGTGTGGAAGAGACCCAGTACTTC.

The chain joins TRBV19 to TRBJ2-1; 7 nucleotides agree with TRBD2. V shed 2 bases, J shed 8 bases, and the junction held 6 bases outside the gene matches. Germline CDR1 and CDR2: LNHDA and SQIVND (reference sequence). The CDR3 is 14 amino acids. The CDR3 is CASSIYGTIDEQFF. CDR3 DNA sequence: TGTGCCAGTAGTATATATGGGACTATCGATGAGCAGTTCTTC.

The chain uses TRBV6-5 and TRBJ2-1, with 9 bases lining up with TRBD1. The CDR3 is made up of 15 amino acids. The V gene's germline CDR1 is MNHEY and CDR2 SVGAGI. J gave up 7 bases and V 5 bases, and 9 bases lay outside the gene matches. CDR3: CASSHGTGYENEQFF. The CDR3 DNA reads as TGTGCCAGCAGTCACGGGACAGGGTACGAGAATGAGCAGTTCTTC.

The chain combines TRBV29-1 with TRBJ2-3; D is tentatively TRBD1 or TRBD2 (5 bases each). The V gene lost 4 bases and the J gene lost 0 bases, with 11 bases spanning the gap. Germline V gene lookup returns CDR1 SQVTM and CDR2 ANQGSEA. The CDR3 contains 14 residues. CDR3 in amino acids: CSVGDGYSTDTQYF. The CDR3 DNA reads as TGCAGCGTTGGGGACGGATATAGCACAGATACGCAGTATTTT.

The chain recombines TRBV4-1 with TRBJ2-1, with 12 bases fitting TRBD2. CDR3 length equals 17 residues. In germline, CDR1 is MGHRA, CDR2 YSYEKL. V dropped 0 bases and J dropped 2; count of bases not matched to a gene: 2. The CDR3 reads CASSQDRLAGAYNEQFF. In nucleotides, the CDR3 is TGCGCCAGCAGCCAAGATAGACTAGCGGGGGCCTACAATGAGCAGTTCTTC.

This clone was picked up one time. A junction end diverges from the germline sequence, so it may reflect a read error. CDR3 DNA sequence: TGCGCCAGCAGCCAAGGTCCCAACTCCTACGAGCAGTACTTC. Translation: CASSQGPNSYEQYF. The chain joins TRBV5-5 to TRBJ2-7; D unclear. The CDR3 consists of 14 residues. Germline V gene sequence: CDR1 SGHKS, CDR2 YYEKEE (reference sequence).

The rearrangement uses TRBV29-1 and TRBJ2-7; the match to TRBD1 covers 11 bases. The germline V gene has CDR1 SQVTM and CDR2 ANQGSEA. Trimming at V came to 6 bases and at J to 7 bases, leaving 8 bases not matched to a gene. The CDR3 is 13 amino acids. The CDR3 DNA is TGCAGCGTCCGGGACAGGGGGGGCTGGGAGCAGTACTTC. Its translation is CSVRDRGGWEQYF.

This sequence joins TRBV7-2 and TRBJ2-1; 8 bases match TRBD1. V lost 3 bases and J lost 5; bases outside the gene matches: 15. The CDR3 runs 18 residues. Germline V gene lookup returns CDR1 SGHTA and CDR2 FQGNSA. The DNA for the CDR3 is TGTGCCAGCAGCTTTTTCGCCCCCTGGACAGGGCAGAACAATGAGCAGTTCTTC. Translation: CASSFFAPWTGQNNEQFF.

This sequence joins TRBV12-5 and TRBJ2-1; D uncertain. Between the trimmed V and J ends, which lost 7 bases and 2 bases, there was a span of 15 bases. From germline, CDR1 is LGHNT and CDR2 FRNRAP. CDR3 length: 15 residues. The CDR3 region has the DNA TGTGCTAGTGACTCGGGCAGCTTGACCTACAATGAGCAGTTCTTC. It yields the protein CASDSGSLTYNEQFF.

The rearrangement joins TRBV7-9 to TRBJ1-6; D is possibly TRBD1 (5 bases). The CDR3 covers 16 residues. Germline loops: CDR1 SEHNR, CDR2 FQNEAQ (reference sequence). V was trimmed by 1 base and J by 7 bases, leaving 14 bases between them. CDR3 sequence reads: CASSLGSPGRNSPLHF. For the CDR3, the DNA is TGTGCCAGCAGCTTAGGGTCGCCAGGGCGAAATTCACCCCTCCACTTT.

The V gene is TRBV4-3, the J gene TRBJ2-4; TRBD2 agrees at 9 bases. This CDR3 region has 16 residues. The germline gives CDR1 LGHNA, CDR2 YSLEER. V lost 4 bases to trimming and J lost 1 base; unmatched junction nucleotides: 5. The CDR3 sequence is CASSRSGSTAKNIQYF. In DNA form, the CDR3 reads TGCGCCAGCAGCCGTAGCGGGAGTACTGCCAAAAACATTCAGTACTTC.